This T cell receptor beta chain was profiled in a study of human T cells and chemical hapten exposure. TCRdb reanalysed the RACE reads using MiXCR and keeps one entry per CDR3 protein. The table records around 380,000 distinct CDR3 sequences, 4.5% to 5.5% of them present only once. This clonotype has a count of ten or more. The time point is: pre-sensitization, week 0. As to treatment: therapeutic diphenylcyclopropenone sensitization with weekly scalp DPC. V was cut by 0 bases and J by 5 bases, with 12 bases left in between. The CDR3 consists of 15 residues. Germline loops: CDR1 SGHRS, CDR2 YFSETQ. The chain employs TRBV5-1 and TRBJ1-5; D is possibly TRBD1 (5 bases). The TCR sequence derives from a woman aged 18 to 35 with alopecia areata. Some clones in this sample may be carry-over from other donors' samples. The material was whole blood, obtained in connection with sensitization to the hapten diphenylcyclopropenone (DPC). Here the CDR3 DNA reads TGCGCCAGCAGCTTGGGGGACTCGCACCATCAGCCCCAGCATTTT. Translating it yields CASSLGDSHHQPQHF.